The 20 T cell receptor beta chains in this list originate from one sample, sequenced in a study of T cell changes during pregnancy in multiple sclerosis. Profiling relied on immunoSEQ multiplex PCR, and the TCRdb table lists in-frame clones only, not all of them. Here the sample spans roughly 100,000 clones, 92% being singletons. The sample consisted of peripheral blood, taken after pregnancy. The receptors come from a female donor with multiple sclerosis, enrolled in a pregnancy study.

The V gene is TRBV2, the J gene TRBJ2-3; the match to TRBD2 covers 7 bases. Unmatched junction bases numbered 5, after V lost 3 bases and J lost 2 bases. Germline CDR1 SNHLY, CDR2 FYNNEI. This CDR3 has 15 amino acids. CDR3 nucleotide sequence: TGTGCCAGCAGTGACCCAGCGGGGCCCACAGATACGCAGTATTTT. Its translation is CASSDPAGPTDTQYF. Supplemented by reference TRBV2 and TRBJ2-3, the full variable domain reads EPEVTQTPSHQVTQMGQEVILRCVPISNHLYFYWYRQILGQKVEFLVSFYNNEISEKSEIFDDQFSVERPDGSNFTLKIRSTKLEDSAMYFCASSDPAGPTDTQYFGPGTRLTVL.

V is TRBV5-1 and J is TRBJ2-7; 7 nucleotides agree with TRBD2. The germline V gene encodes CDR1 SGHRS and CDR2 YFSETQ. V was clipped by 0 bases and J by 3 bases; unmatched bases: 6. The CDR3 runs to 15 residues. The CDR3 region has the DNA TGCGCCAGCAGCTTGGTCGCTAGCGGAGTCTACGAGCAGTACTTC. Protein product: CASSLVASGVYEQYF.

The rearrangement joins TRBV5-1 to TRBJ1-4; 10 nucleotides line up with TRBD1. Germline CDR1 SGHRS, CDR2 YFSETQ. The V and J ends lost 4 bases and 0 bases, in that order; junction bases with no gene match: 3. CDR3 length: 16 residues. The CDR3 DNA reads TGCGCCAGCAGCCCCGGGACAGGGGCAACTAATGAAAAACTGTTTTTT. Translating it yields CASSPGTGATNEKLFF.

The chain employs TRBV7-2 and TRBJ1-6, with D maybe TRBD1 (6 bases). The CDR3 is 14 residues long. Germline CDR1 is SGHTA and CDR2 is FQGNSA. The V and J ends lost 4 bases and 7 bases respectively, with 11 bases between them. DNA for the CDR3: TGTGCCAGCAGCTCCGGGACACCGAATTCACCCCTCCACTTT. Residues: CASSSGTPNSPLHF.

The count of this clone is one. The gene calls are TRBV11-2 and TRBJ1-4; D not certain. Germline lookup yields CDR1 SGHAT and CDR2 FQNNGV. The CDR3 has 14 residues. V shed 4 bases and J shed 10 bases, with 16 bases lying between them. The DNA for the CDR3 is TGTGCCAGCAGCTCCCTATACGAACGGGGAAAACTGTTTTTT. Protein product: CASSSLYERGKLFF.

The rearrangement uses TRBV19 and TRBJ2-2; 9 nucleotides agree with TRBD1. The germline V gene has CDR1 LNHDA and CDR2 SQIVND (reference sequence). V gave up 3 bases and J gave up 4 bases; unmatched junction bases: 9. The CDR3 consists of 17 residues. This CDR3 is CASSMSQGARGTGELFF. Here the CDR3 DNA reads TGTGCCAGTAGTATGTCACAGGGGGCGAGGGGCACCGGGGAGCTGTTTTTT.

V is TRBV7-8 and J is TRBJ2-6; TRBD1 aligns across 7 bases. The CDR3 is 18 residues long. After removal of 5 bases from V and 0 bases from J, the junction contained 10 bases not matched to a gene. Germline V gene data show CDR1 as SGHVS and CDR2 as FQNEAQ. The chain's CDR3 is CASSKDRPLISGANVLTF. The CDR3 DNA reads as TGTGCCAGCAGCAAGGACAGGCCGCTAATCTCTGGGGCCAACGTCCTGACTTTC.

The chain combines TRBV6-5 with TRBJ2-5, with D tentatively TRBD2 (7 bases). The CDR3 is made up of 13 amino acids. Trimming took off 6 bases at V and 3 bases at J, with 11 bases between the two ends. Germline V gives CDR1 MNHEY, CDR2 SVGAGI. In DNA form, the CDR3 reads TGTGCCAGCAGGAGGGGGGGTGAAGAGACCCAGTACTTC. It translates to CASRRGGEETQYF.

The chain recombines TRBV18 with TRBJ2-4; the match to TRBD2 covers 8 bases. Germline lookup yields CDR1 KGHSH and CDR2 LQKENI. The CDR3 contains 17 residues. Trimming took 3 bases from V and 9 from J; bases not matched to a gene: 16. Here the CDR3 reads CASSPSMVGLGMTIQYF. DNA for the CDR3: TGTGCCAGCTCACCCTCCATGGTGGGACTAGGAATGACCATTCAGTACTTC. Together with reference TRBV18 and TRBJ2-4, the CDR3 gives the full variable domain: NAGVMQNPRHLVRRRGQEARLRCSPMKGHSHVYWYRQLPEEGLKFMVYLQKENIIDESGMPKERFSAEFPKEGPSILRIQQVVRGDSAAYFCASSPSMVGLGMTIQYFGAGTRLSVL.

The J gene is TRBJ1-2, the V gene TRBV7-3; a weak D match, TRBD1 (5 bases). CDR1 is SGHTA and CDR2 is FQGTGA in the germline V gene. V gave up 4 bases and J gave up 6 bases, with 12 bases separating them. CDR3 length equals 13 residues. The CDR3 DNA reads as TGTGCCAGCAGCTACCCGGGGGGGGATGGCTACACCTTC. Protein sequence: CASSYPGGDGYTF.

Details on this clone: The sample carries other DNA sequences with the same CDR3. The rearrangement links TRBV10-3 to TRBJ1-1, with D unresolved. The CDR3 contains 11 residues. Trimming took off 4 bases at V and 3 bases at J, with 3 bases between the two ends. Germline assignment: CDR1 ENHRY and CDR2 SYGVKD. Here the CDR3 reads CAISADTEAFF. In DNA form, the CDR3 reads TGTGCCATCAGTGCTGACACTGAAGCTTTCTTT.

The chain recombines TRBV7-9 with TRBJ2-3, with TRBD1 identical over 10 bases. In germline, CDR1 is SEHNR, CDR2 FQNEAQ (reference sequence). The V gene end was trimmed by 5 bases and the J gene end by 8 bases; junction bases not matched to a gene: 10. The CDR3 contains 15 residues. The CDR3 spells CASSARDRGFGTQYF. The CDR3 DNA is TGTGCCAGCAGCGCACGGGACAGGGGCTTTGGTACGCAGTATTTT.

V usage is TRBV27 and J usage is TRBJ1-1; D possibly corresponds to TRBD1 (6 bases). Trimming pared 5 bases from V and 1 base from J, leaving 14 bases between. The CDR3 spans 15 residues. Per the germline V gene, CDR1 is MNHEY and CDR2 is SMNVEV (reference sequence). CDR3 in DNA: TGTGCCAGCAGTCAGGGACAACCGACGAACACTGAAGCTTTCTTT. Residues: CASSQGQPTNTEAFF.

The CDR3 region has the DNA TGTGCCACAGGCAGGGGGCGAACTGGGGCCAACGTCCTGACTTTC. The encoded protein is CATGRGRTGANVLTF. The V gene is TRBV27, the J gene TRBJ2-6, with 8 nucleotides matching TRBD1. The CDR3 is 15 amino acids. V trimming: 10 bases; J trimming: 2 bases; junction bases outside the gene matches: 7. The germline CDR1 and CDR2 sequences are MNHEY and SMNVEV (reference sequence).

The V call is TRBV4-3, the J call TRBJ1-2, with TRBD1 matching 7 bases. The junction had 4 bases not matched to a gene; V was cut back by 4 bases and J by 5 bases. Germline-derived CDR1 and CDR2 are LGHNA and YSLEER. The CDR3 totals 13 residues. In DNA, the CDR3 is TGCGCCAGCAGCCGGACAGGAGGATATGGCTACACCTTC. Residues: CASSRTGGYGYTF.

V gene TRBV5-1 combines with J gene TRBJ1-2, with 9 bases identical to TRBD1. Unmatched junction bases numbered 4, after V lost 3 bases and J lost 1 base. The CDR3 extends over 15 amino acids. Germline lookup yields CDR1 SGHRS and CDR2 YFSETQ. CDR3 DNA: TGCGCCAGCAGCTCCGGACAGGGGAATAACTATGGCTACACCTTC. It specifies CASSSGQGNNYGYTF.

The CDR3 nucleotides read TGTGCCAGCAGCCCACCCGGGAGGTACAATGAGCAGTTCTTC. Protein product: CASSPPGRYNEQFF. This chain joins TRBV7-8 and TRBJ2-1; 7 bases match TRBD2. Germline V gives CDR1 SGHVS, CDR2 FQNEAQ. J gave up 4 bases and V 5 bases, and 5 bases lay outside the gene matches. This CDR3 is 14 amino acids long. The complete variable domain, with remaining parts taken from reference TRBV7-8 and TRBJ2-1, reads GAGVSQSPRYKVAKRGQDVALRCDPISGHVSLFWYQQALGQGPEFLTYFQNEAQLDKSGLPSDRFFAERPEGSVSTLKIQRTQQEDSAVYLCASSPPGRYNEQFFGPGTRLTVL.

The genes are TRBV11-2 and TRBJ2-4; D may be TRBD2 (6 bases). With 3 bases removed from V and 0 bases from J, the gap between germline ends came to 12 bases. The germline gives CDR1 SGHAT, CDR2 FQNNGV. CDR3 size: 16 residues. DNA for the CDR3: TGTGCCAGCAGCTTCCCGCTAGCGAGAGCCAAAAACATTCAGTACTTC. Protein sequence: CASSFPLARAKNIQYF.

This chain links TRBV6-6 with TRBJ1-5; TRBD1 matches 11 bases. The V gene end was trimmed by 7 bases and the J gene end by 1 base; junction bases not matched to a gene: 6. This CDR3 comprises 16 residues. Germline CDR1 and CDR2: MNHNY and SVGAGI (reference sequence). The CDR3, as DNA: TGTGCCAGCACCGTGGGGGACAGGGGGAGCAATCAGCCCCAGCATTTT. Translation: CASTVGDRGSNQPQHF.

J is TRBJ2-2 and V is TRBV30; TRBD1 matches 8 bases. This CDR3 spans 15 amino acids. The germline gives CDR1 GTSNPN, CDR2 SVGIG (reference sequence). The trim removed 3 bases at V and 2 bases at J, leaving 5 bases unmatched. CDR3 sequence reads: CAWRMTGVNTGELFF. The CDR3 DNA reads TGTGCCTGGAGGATGACAGGGGTCAACACCGGGGAGCTGTTTTTT.